This TCR beta chain was profiled in a study of OX40 agonist ivuxolimab in advanced cancers. Broadly, across the study: Ivuxolimab, which targeted the costimulatory receptor OX40 (CD134), was an agonistic, fully human IgG2 monoclonal antibody. Intravenous ivuxolimab was administered to patients every 2 weeks at six dose levels: 0.01, 0.1, 0.3, 1.5, 3 and 10 mg/kg. Of the approximately 50 patients in dose escalation, about 20 had hepatocellular carcinoma, approximately 15 had melanoma, 9 had renal cell carcinoma and 9 had head and neck cancer. The dose-escalation cohort was almost 85% male with a mean age of about 54 years, ranging from roughly 23 to 90. Prior anti-PD-1, anti-PD-L1 or anti-CTLA-4 therapy was permitted, and checkpoint inhibitors had been received by about 36% of dose-escalation patients. Partial responses occurred in three dose-escalation patients, of whom one had hepatocellular carcinoma and two had cutaneous melanoma. The point of sequencing TCRbeta in the periphery was to test whether ivuxolimab changed TCR sequence diversity and drove clonal T-cell expansion. The monotherapy dose-escalation portion (N of about 50 patients) of the phase I ivuxolimab trial is reported in the paper. What the research found in general, with its limitations: Clonal expansion of both CD4+ and CD8+ blood T cells was observed from baseline to week 6 at doses 0.1 to 3.0 mg/kg. In the 0.1-3.0 mg/kg groups, partial responders had among the lowest normalized peripheral clonal expansion, particularly in CD8+ T cells. Low levels of normalized T-cell clonal expansion were also seen in some patients who did not respond. The antigen specificity of the peripheral T cells that underwent clonal expansion was not determined. On average, CD8+ T cells showed more expanded clones than CD4+ T cells after ivuxolimab.

Remarks on this clone: This receptor's antigen is unknown. Per-base qualities were not stored, and no clone one base away is much larger.

The CDR3 runs 15 amino acids, cysteine and phenylalanine included. The read is trimmed to its CDR3 DNA, 45 bases read in frame from base 1. The germline V and J ends show losses of 4 bases and 1 base respectively, and no gene match explains 5 bases of the junction. CDR1 and CDR2 were assigned from the germline V gene as ENHRY and SYGVKD. To sequence the TCRbeta CDR3 region, genomic DNA was isolated from the sorted cells. The immunoSEQ Assay was used for sequencing of TCRbeta CDR3 regions. In TCRdb, the immuneACCESS table is reduced to in-frame sequences with V and J assigned. These tables do not hold every clone; where another copy was compared, an unresolved V gene accounts for under half, and the others remain unexplained. In this sample the table shows about 46,000 clones, over 75% of which occur a single time. Together, the top ten hold approximately 50% of the sample. The trial excluded patients who had a history of autoimmune disease or were on systemic immunosuppression. Peripheral blood for TCR sequencing was collected from all dose cohorts at baseline, on cycle 4 day 1, and on cycle 7 day 1. The samples were taken from a phase I, first-in-human, multicenter, open-label dose-escalation trial of ivuxolimab. Adults with locally advanced or metastatic melanoma, renal cell, hepatocellular, or head and neck squamous cell carcinoma were enrolled in the trial. Before TCR sequencing, CD4+ T cells and CD8+ T cells were sorted from peripheral blood as separate populations.

The source of this sequence is an adult with an advanced solid tumor such as melanoma, head and neck, liver or kidney cancer. The V gene is TRBV10-3 and the J gene is TRBJ2-7, with TRBD1 identical over 9 junction bases. The input for sequencing was CD4+ or CD8+ T cells sorted from blood, taken in a trial of the OX40 agonist ivuxolimab. The encoded CDR3 is CAISGGTGTSYEQYF. The nucleotides read TGTGCCATCAGTGGCGGGACAGGGACTTCCTACGAGCAGTACTTC.